This T cell receptor beta chain was documented in a study of shared clonotypes between healthy human individuals. Libraries were prepared by immunoSEQ multiplex PCR; TCRdb keeps only in-frame clonotypes and omits some of them. Of roughly 2.5 million clones in the sample, approximately 90% were seen once. The CDR3 extends over 15 amino acids. Between the trimmed V and J ends, which lost 3 bases and 4 bases, there was a span of 12 bases. Germline-derived CDR1 and CDR2 are MNHEY and SMNVEV (reference sequence). The sequenced sample was naive CD4+ T cells sorted from blood. Sample subset: CD45RA+ positively selected. This clonotype was obtained from a man aged 18 to 30 in good health. J is TRBJ2-2 and V is TRBV27, with D tentatively TRBD1 (6 bases). The CDR3 region is CASSLIPGVTGELFF. The CDR3 region has the DNA TGTGCCAGCAGTTTGATCCCAGGGGTCACCGGGGAGCTGTTTTTT.